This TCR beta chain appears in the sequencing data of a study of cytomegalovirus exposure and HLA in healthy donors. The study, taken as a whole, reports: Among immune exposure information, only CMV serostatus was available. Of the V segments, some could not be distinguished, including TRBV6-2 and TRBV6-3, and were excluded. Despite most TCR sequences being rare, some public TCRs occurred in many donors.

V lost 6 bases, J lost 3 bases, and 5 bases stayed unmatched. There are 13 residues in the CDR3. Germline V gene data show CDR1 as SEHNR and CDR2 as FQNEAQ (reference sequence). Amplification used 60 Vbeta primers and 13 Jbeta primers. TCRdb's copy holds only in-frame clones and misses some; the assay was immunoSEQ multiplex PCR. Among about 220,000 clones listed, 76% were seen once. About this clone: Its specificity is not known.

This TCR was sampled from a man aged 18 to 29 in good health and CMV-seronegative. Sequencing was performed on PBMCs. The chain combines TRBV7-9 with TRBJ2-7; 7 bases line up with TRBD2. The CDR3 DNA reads TGTGCCAGCAGTCGGCCTAGCGGCTACGAGCAGTACTTC. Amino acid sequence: CASSRPSGYEQYF. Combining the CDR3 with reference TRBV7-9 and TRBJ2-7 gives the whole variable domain DTGVSQNPRHKITKRGQNVTFRCDPISEHNRLYWYRQTLGQGPEFLTYFQNEAQLEKSRLLSDRFSAERPKGSFSTLEIQRTEQGDSAMYLCASSRPSGYEQYFGPGTRLTVT.